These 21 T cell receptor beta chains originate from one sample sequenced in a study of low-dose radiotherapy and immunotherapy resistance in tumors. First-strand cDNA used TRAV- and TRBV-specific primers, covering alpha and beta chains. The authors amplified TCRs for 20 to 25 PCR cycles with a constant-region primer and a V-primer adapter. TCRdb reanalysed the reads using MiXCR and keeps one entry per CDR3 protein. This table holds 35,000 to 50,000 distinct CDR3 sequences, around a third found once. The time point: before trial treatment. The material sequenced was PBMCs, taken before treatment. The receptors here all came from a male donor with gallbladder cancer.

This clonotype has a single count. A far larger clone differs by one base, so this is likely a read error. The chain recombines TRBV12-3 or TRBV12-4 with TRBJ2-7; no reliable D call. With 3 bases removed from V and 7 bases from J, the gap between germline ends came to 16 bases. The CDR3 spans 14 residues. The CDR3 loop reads CASSFGSEYNEQYF. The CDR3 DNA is TGTGCCAGCAGTTTTGGCAGCGAATACAATGAGCAGTACTTC.

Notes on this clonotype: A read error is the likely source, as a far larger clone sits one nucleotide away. CDR3 in DNA: TGTGCCAGCATCTTGGCCATTGTGGAGACCCAGTACTTC. Its protein product is CASILAIVETQYF. The chain combines TRBV5-8 with TRBJ2-5; D unclear. In germline, CDR1 is SGHTS, CDR2 YDEGEE. There are 13 residues in the CDR3.

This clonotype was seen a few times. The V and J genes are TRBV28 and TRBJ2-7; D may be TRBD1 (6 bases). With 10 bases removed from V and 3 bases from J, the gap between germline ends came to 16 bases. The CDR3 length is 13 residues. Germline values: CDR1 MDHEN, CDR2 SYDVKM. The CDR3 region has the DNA TGTGCCACTACCCCAGGGGTCCTCTACGAGCAGTACTTC. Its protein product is CATTPGVLYEQYF.

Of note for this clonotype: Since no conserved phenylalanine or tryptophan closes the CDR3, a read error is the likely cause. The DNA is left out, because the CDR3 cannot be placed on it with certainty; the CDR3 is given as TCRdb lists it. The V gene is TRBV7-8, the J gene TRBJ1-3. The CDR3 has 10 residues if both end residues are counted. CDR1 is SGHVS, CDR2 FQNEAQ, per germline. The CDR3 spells CASSPEGRWV.

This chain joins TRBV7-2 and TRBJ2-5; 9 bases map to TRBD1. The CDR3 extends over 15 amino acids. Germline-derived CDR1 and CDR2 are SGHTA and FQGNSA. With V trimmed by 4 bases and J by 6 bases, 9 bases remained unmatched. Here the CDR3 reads CASSSSTGGKKTQYF. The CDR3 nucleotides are TGTGCCAGCAGCTCTTCGACAGGGGGTAAGAAGACCCAGTACTTC.

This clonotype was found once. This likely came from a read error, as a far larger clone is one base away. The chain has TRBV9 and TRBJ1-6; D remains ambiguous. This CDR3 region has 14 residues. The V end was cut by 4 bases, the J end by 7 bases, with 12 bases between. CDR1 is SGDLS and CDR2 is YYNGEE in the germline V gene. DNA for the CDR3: TGTGCCAGCAGCAGGGTGGGCCCCAATTCACCCCTCCACTTT. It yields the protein CASSRVGPNSPLHF.

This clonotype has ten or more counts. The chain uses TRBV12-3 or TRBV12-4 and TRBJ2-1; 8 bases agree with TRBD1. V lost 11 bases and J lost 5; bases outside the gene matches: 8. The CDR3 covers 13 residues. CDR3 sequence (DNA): TGTGCCGACCAGGGGGCAAGGGACAATGAGCAGTTCTTC. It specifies CADQGARDNEQFF.

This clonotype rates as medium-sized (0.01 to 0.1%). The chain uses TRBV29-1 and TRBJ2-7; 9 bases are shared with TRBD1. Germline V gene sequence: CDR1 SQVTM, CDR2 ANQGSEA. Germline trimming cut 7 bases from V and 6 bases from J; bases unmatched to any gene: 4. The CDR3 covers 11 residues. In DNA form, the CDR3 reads TGCAGCGCACAGGGGGCTGGCGAGCAGTACTTC. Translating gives CSAQGAGEQYF.

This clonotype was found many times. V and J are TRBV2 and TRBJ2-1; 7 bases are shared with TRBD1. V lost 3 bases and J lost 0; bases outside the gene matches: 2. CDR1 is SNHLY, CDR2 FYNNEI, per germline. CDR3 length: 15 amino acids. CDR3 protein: CASSETGSSYNEQFF. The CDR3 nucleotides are TGTGCCAGCAGTGAGACAGGGAGCTCCTACAATGAGCAGTTCTTC.

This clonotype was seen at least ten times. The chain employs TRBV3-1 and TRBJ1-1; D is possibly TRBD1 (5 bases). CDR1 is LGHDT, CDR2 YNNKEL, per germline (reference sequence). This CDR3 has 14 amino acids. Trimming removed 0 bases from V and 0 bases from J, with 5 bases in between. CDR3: CASSQETVNTEAFF. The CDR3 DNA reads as TGTGCCAGCAGCCAAGAGACAGTGAACACTGAAGCTTTCTTT.

In DNA, the CDR3 is TGTGCCAGCAGCTTAAAACCTAGCGGGAGCCATGAGCAGTTCTTC. Amino acids: CASSLKPSGSHEQFF. The chain joins TRBV11-2 to TRBJ2-1, with 10 nucleotides matching TRBD2. J gave up 8 bases and V 2 bases, and 6 bases lay outside the gene matches. The CDR3 sequence is 15 residues long. The V gene's germline CDR1 is SGHAT and CDR2 FQNNGV.

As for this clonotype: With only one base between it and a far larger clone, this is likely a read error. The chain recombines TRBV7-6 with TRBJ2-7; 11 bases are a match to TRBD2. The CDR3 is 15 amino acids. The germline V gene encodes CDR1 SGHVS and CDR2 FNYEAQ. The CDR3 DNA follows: TGTGCCAGCAGCCTAGAAAGACTAGCGGGAACCGAGCATTACTTC. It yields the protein CASSLERLAGTEHYF.

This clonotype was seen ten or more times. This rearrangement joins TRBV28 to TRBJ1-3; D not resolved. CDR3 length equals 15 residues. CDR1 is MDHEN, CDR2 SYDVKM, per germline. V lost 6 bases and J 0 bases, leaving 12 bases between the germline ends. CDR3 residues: CASSSPSFSGNTIYF. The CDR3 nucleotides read TGTGCCAGCAGCTCCCCCTCTTTCTCTGGAAACACCATATATTTT.

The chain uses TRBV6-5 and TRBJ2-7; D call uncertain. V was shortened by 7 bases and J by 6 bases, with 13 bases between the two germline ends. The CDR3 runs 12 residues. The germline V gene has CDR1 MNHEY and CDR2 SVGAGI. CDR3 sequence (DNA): TGTGCCAGCACCGCCTCGCGCGGCGAGCAGTACTTC. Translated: CASTASRGEQYF.

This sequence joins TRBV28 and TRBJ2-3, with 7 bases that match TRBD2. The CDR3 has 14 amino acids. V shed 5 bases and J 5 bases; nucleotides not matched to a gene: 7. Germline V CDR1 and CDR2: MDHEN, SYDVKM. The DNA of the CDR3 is TGTGCCAGCAGTGGCCCGGGGGGAAGAGATACGCAGTATTTT. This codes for CASSGPGGRDTQYF.

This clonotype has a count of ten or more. CDR3 amino acids: CSALGGTSVNNEQFF. In nucleotides, the CDR3 is TGCAGTGCCCTGGGAGGGACTAGCGTAAACAATGAGCAGTTCTTC. The rearrangement links TRBV20-1 to TRBJ2-1, with 10 bases that match TRBD2. The CDR3 spans 15 residues. Per the germline V gene, CDR1 is DFQATT and CDR2 is SNEGSKA (reference sequence). The junction had 10 bases not matched to a gene; V was cut back by 6 bases and J by 5 bases.

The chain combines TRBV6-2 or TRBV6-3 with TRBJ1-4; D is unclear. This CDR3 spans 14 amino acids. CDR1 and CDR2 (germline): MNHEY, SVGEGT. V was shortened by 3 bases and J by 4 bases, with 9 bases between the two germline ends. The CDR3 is CASSYGSLNEKLFF. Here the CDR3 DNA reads TGTGCCAGCAGTTATGGATCACTTAATGAAAAACTGTTTTTT.

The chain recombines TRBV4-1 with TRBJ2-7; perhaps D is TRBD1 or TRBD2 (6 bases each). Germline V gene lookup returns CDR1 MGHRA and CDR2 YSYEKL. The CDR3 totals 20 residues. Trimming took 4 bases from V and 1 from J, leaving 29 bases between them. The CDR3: CASSRDAPRGQRTGSYEQYF. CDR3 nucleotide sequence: TGCGCCAGCAGCCGAGACGCACCCCGGGGGCAGCGCACTGGGTCCTACGAGCAGTACTTC.

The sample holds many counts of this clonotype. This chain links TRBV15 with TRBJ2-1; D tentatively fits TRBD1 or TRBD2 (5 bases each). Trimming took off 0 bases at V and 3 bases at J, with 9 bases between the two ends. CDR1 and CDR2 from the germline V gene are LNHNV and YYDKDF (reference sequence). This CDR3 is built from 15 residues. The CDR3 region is CATSRERDRYNEQFF. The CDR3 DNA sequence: TGTGCCACCAGCAGAGAACGGGACCGCTACAATGAGCAGTTCTTC.

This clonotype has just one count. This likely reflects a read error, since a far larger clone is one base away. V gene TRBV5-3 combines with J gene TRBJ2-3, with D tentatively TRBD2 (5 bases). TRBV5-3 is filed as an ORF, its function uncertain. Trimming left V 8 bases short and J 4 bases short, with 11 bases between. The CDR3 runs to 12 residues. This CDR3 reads CASILRADTQYF. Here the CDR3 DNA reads TGTGCCAGCATCTTGCGGGCAGATACGCAGTATTTT.

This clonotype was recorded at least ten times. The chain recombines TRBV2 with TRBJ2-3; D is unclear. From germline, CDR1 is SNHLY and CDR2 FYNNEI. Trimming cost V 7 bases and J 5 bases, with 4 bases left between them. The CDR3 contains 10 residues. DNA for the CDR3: TGTGCCAGCAAGGAAGATACGCAGTATTTT. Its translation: CASKEDTQYF.